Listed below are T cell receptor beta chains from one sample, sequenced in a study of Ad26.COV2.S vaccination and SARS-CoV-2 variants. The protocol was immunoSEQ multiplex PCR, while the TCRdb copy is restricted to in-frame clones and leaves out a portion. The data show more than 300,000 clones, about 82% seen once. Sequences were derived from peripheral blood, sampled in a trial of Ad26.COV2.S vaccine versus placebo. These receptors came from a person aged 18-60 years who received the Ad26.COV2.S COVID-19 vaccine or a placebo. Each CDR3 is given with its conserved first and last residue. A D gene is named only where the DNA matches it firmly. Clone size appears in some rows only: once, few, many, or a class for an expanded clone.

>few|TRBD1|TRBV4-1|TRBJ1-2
CASSQGQGLYYGYTF
TGCGCCAGCAGCCAAGGACAGGGTTTGTACTATGGCTACACCTTC
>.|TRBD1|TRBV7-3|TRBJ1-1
CASSSSTQGEAFF
TGTGCCAGCAGCTCATCCACACAGGGGGAAGCTTTCTTT
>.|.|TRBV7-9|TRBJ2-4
CASSLGQGVFKDIQYF
TGTGCCAGCAGCTTGGGTCAGGGAGTTTTTAAAGACATTCAGTACTTC
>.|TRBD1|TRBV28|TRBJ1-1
CASSAKRQGLEAFF
TGTGCCAGCAGTGCTAAACGACAGGGCCTCGAGGCTTTCTTT
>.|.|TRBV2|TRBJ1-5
CASSFDRSANQPQHF
TGTGCCAGCAGTTTCGACAGGAGCGCTAATCAGCCCCAGCATTTT
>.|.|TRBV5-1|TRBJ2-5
CASSPPGETQYF
TGCGCCAGCAGCCCGCCGGGTGAGACCCAGTACTTC
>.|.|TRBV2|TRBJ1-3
CASSESGTGNTIYF
TGTGCCAGCAGTGAATCAGGGACTGGAAACACCATATATTTT
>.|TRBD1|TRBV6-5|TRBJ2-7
CASSLQTGGVYEQYF
TGTGCCAGCAGTCTCCAGACAGGGGGGGTTTACGAGCAGTACTTC
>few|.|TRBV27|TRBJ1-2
CASSPSGQLFGYTF
TGTGCCAGCAGTCCCTCAGGACAGTTATTTGGCTACACCTTC
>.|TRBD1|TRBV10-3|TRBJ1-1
CAISATGDPEAFF
TGTGCCATCAGCGCTACAGGGGACCCTGAAGCTTTCTTT
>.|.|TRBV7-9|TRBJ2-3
CASSSSKGYSTDTQYF
TGTGCCAGCAGCTCGTCAAAAGGGTATAGCACAGATACGCAGTATTTT
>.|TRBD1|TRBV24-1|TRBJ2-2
CATSDPGQGDTGELFF
TGTGCCACCAGTGATCCGGGACAGGGGGACACCGGGGAGCTGTTTTTT
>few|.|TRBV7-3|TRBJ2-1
CASSLRGSYNEQFF
TGTGCCAGCAGCTTAAGAGGCAGCTACAATGAGCAGTTCTTC
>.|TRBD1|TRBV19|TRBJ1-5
CASSRGTGPGQPQHF
TGTGCCAGTAGTAGAGGGACAGGCCCCGGCCAGCCCCAGCATTTT